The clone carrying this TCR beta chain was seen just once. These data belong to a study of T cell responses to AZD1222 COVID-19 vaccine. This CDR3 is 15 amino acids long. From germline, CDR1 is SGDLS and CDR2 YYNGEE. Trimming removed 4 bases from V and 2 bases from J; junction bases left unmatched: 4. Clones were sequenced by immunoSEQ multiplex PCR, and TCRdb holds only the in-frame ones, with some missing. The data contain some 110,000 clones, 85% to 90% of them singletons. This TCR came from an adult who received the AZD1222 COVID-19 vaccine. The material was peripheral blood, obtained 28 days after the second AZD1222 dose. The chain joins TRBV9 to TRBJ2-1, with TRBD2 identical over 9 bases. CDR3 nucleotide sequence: TGTGCCAGCAGCTTAGCGGGAGAAGCCTACAATGAGCAGTTCTTC. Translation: CASSLAGEAYNEQFF.